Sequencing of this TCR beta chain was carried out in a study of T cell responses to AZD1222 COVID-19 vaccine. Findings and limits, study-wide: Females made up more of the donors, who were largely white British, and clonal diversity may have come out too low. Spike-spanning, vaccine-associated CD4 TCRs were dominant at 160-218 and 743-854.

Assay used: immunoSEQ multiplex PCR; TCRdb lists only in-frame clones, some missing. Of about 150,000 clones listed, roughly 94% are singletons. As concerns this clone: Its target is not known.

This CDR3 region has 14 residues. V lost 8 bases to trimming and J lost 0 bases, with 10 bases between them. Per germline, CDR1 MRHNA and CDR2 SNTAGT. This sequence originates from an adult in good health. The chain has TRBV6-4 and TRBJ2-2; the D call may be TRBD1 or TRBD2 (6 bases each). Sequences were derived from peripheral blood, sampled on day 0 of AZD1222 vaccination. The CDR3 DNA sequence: TGTGCCAGCGAAAGGGGGGCGAACACCGGGGAGCTGTTTTTT. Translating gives CASERGANTGELFF.